This T cell receptor (beta chain) was recovered during a study of blood T cells in healthy people across ages. Russia was home to the donors, healthy Caucasian individuals aged roughly 6 to 90. V gave up 1 base and J gave up 7 bases, with 13 bases separating them. There are 15 residues in the CDR3. Germline V gives CDR1 LGHNA, CDR2 YSLEER. A second PCR of about 7 to 11 cycles used a sample-barcoded 5' primer and a J-beta primer mix. A template-switch adaptor that had 12 random nucleotides put a tag on each cDNA molecule. Each CDR3 protein gets one entry after TCRdb re-called the 5' RACE reads with MiXCR. Altogether hundreds of thousands of distinct CDR3 sequences are present, roughly 44% being singletons, with the ten largest covering around 18%. The study, taken as a whole, reports: The recorded TCR beta diversity per million T cells decreased in a roughly linear manner with age. Higher diversity and more naive CD4+ cells were features of long-lived donors, compared to aged donors.

Details on this clonotype: Its target is unknown.

The source of this sequence is a man aged 60 to 75 in good health. The chain links TRBV4-3 to TRBJ1-4, with no clear D. Input material: blood. CDR3 sequence (DNA): TGCGCCAGCAGCCAAGCGGAGGACCGTAGTGAAAAACTGTTTTTT. Encoded protein: CASSQAEDRSEKLFF.